The table lists the clone carrying this TCR beta chain with a few counts. Amplification of TCR beta CDR3 regions was performed using RNA transcripts as template. First-round RT-PCR targeting the TCR CDR3 was performed with the HTBI primer set. Each CDR3 protein gets one entry after TCRdb re-called the multiplex PCR reads with MiXCR. This table has a few hundred thousand distinct CDR3 sequences, around a quarter appearing once. Aged 18 to 65, the patients had hyperthyroidism that was newly diagnosed and had lasted under 2 months. Researchers barred patients who had uncontrolled infection, other autoimmune disease, pregnancy or lactation. Clinical symptoms, serum thyroxine, TRAb, thyroid ultrasound and orbital computed tomography informed diagnoses. From germline, CDR1 is SGHRS and CDR2 YFSETQ. The ends lost 4 bases at V and 7 bases at J; junction bases unmatched: 8. The CDR3 loop spans 15 amino acids.

The sample is drawn from a study of T cells in Graves' hyperthyroidism and ophthalmopathy. The V gene is TRBV5-1, the J gene TRBJ2-7; 13 bases are shared with TRBD2. Material: blood. The sequence was collected from a man in his forties or fifties with Graves' hyperthyroidism. The CDR3 is CASSPPGLAGVEQYF. CDR3 coding DNA: TGCGCCAGCAGCCCCCCCGGACTAGCGGGAGTTGAGCAGTACTTC.